This T cell receptor (beta chain) stems from a study of metastatic and nonmetastatic thyroid tumors. Looking at the study overall: Malignant thyroid and benign thyroid patients provided blood and tumor or nodule tissue whose repertoires were compared.

This clone was seen at least ten times. What it binds is unknown. Additional DNA sequences in this sample encode the identical CDR3. Notes on the study in general: Relative to benign nodules, malignant thyroid tumors were reportedly characterized by significantly elevated TCR beta diversity in blood and tumor.

As handled by the study authors: Between-group CDR3 differences, defined by clinicopathological status, yielded a distant-metastasis classifier for papillary thyroid cancer. TCRdb re-called the PCR reads via MiXCR. The V and J calls here are based on TCRdb, not the publication. The sample has about 13,000 clones, 26% seen once. Treatment of any kind had been given to no patient before thyroid surgery. The V and J ends lost 4 bases and 1 base respectively, with 11 bases between them. CDR1 and CDR2 from the germline V gene are SGHDT and YYEEEE. There are 14 residues in the CDR3. Source material: tumor tissue. The TCR originated in a female donor with papillary thyroid cancer or a benign thyroid nodule (not recorded which). Some clones in this sample may be carry-over from other donors' samples. V and J are TRBV5-6 and TRBJ1-2; possible D gene TRBD1, 5 bases. CDR3 amino acids: CASSPGGINYGYTF. CDR3 nucleotide sequence: TGTGCCAGCAGCCCCGGGGGGATTAACTATGGCTACACCTTC.